This T cell receptor (beta chain) was sequenced during a study of Ad26.COV2.S vaccination and SARS-CoV-2 variants. Study-wide points: Substantial breadth in spike-specific CD8+ and CD4+ T cell responses was reportedly seen after vaccination.

The treatment was: 19 received Ad26.COV2.S at low or high dose, single or two shots; about five received placebo; per-sample allocation not given. Sample collection was performed on day 63 after the first vaccine or placebo injection. Sequenced by immunoSEQ multiplex PCR; TCRdb stores in-frame clones only, minus some. The sample has roughly 250,000 clones, around 88% seen once; the top ten hold nearly 3%. V was trimmed by 0 bases and J by 4 bases, leaving 10 bases between them. CDR1 is MGHRA and CDR2 is YSYEKL in the germline V gene. This CDR3 is 16 amino acids long. Comment on this clone: Its antigen is not identified.

This sequence originates from a person aged 18-60 years who received the Ad26.COV2.S COVID-19 vaccine or a placebo. The material sequenced was peripheral blood, taken in a trial of Ad26.COV2.S vaccine versus placebo. This rearrangement joins TRBV4-1 to TRBJ2-6; D unclear. The CDR3: CASSQDQAPGANVLTF. Here the CDR3 DNA reads TGCGCCAGCAGCCAAGATCAAGCCCCCGGGGCCAACGTCCTGACTTTC.